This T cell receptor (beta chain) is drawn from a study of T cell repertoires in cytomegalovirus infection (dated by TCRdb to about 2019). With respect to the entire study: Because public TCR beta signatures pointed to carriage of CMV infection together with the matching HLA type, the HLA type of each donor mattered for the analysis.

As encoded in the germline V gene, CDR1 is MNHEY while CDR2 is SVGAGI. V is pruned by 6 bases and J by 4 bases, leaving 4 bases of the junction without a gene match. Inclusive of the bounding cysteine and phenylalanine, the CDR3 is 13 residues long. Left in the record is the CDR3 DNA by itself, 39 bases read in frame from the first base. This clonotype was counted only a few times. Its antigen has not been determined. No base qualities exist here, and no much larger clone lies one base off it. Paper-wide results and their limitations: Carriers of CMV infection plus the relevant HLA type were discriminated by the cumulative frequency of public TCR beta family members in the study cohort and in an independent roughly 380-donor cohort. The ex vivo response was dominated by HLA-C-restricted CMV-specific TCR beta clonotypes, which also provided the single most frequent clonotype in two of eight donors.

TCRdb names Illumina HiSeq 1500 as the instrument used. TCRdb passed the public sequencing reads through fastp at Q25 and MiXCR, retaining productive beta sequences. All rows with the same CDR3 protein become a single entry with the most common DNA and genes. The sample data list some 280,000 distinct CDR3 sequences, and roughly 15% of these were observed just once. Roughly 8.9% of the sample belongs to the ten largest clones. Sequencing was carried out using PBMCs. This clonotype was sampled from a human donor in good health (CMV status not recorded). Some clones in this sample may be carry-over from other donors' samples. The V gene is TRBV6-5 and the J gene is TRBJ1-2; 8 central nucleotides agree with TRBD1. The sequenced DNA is TGTGCCAGCAGGGATACAGGGGGCTATGGCTACACCTTC. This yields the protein CASRDTGGYGYTF.